These T cell receptor beta chains were read from a single sample in a study of shared clonotypes between healthy human individuals. The assay was immunoSEQ multiplex PCR, and TCRdb's table has in-frame clones only and misses some. Among 550,000 to 700,000 clones, around 73% were seen once, and the ten largest hold around 2%. Specimen: memory CD4+ T cells sorted from blood. These receptors were obtained from a woman in her twenties or thirties in good health. The CDR3 runs from the conserved cysteine through the conserved F or W. D genes are given only for firm matches.

J,V,D,CDR3
TRBJ2-3,TRBV25-1,-,CASSESGVDTQYF
TRBJ2-6,TRBV28,-,CASSWGATGAFSGANVLTF
TRBJ2-2,TRBV5-8,-,CASSVGVHNTGELFF
TRBJ1-3,TRBV27,-,CASSLGPSLSGNTIYF
TRBJ1-1,TRBV5-1,TRBD1,CASSAGQANTEAFF
TRBJ1-5,TRBV6-6,-,CASSALQGLNQPQHF
TRBJ2-3,TRBV7-4,-,CASSVGPPDTQYF
TRBJ2-7,TRBV5-1,-,CASSPPSGPYEQYF
TRBJ2-1,TRBV5-1,TRBD2,CASSPSSGSYNEQFF
TRBJ1-4,TRBV7-9,TRBD1,CASSPTGQGYEKLFF
TRBJ1-2,TRBV19,-,CASSRAGDNYGYTF
TRBJ2-1,TRBV6-5,-,CASRPTAPAQNEQFF
TRBJ2-1,TRBV5-1,-,CASSLLEPSYNEQFF
TRBJ1-4,TRBV2,-,CASSFEAEEKLFF
TRBJ1-3,TRBV6-6,-,CASSYSAGNGNTIYF
TRBJ1-2,TRBV28,TRBD1,CASSSEDRGYYGYTF
TRBJ2-7,TRBV7-8,TRBD2,CASSLGTSGISYEQYF
TRBJ2-7,TRBV5-1,TRBD2,CASSPAPPGTSSYEQYF
TRBJ2-3,TRBV19,-,CASSLTDTQYF
TRBJ1-2,TRBV5-4,-,CASRQGAMDGYTF
TRBJ2-7,TRBV6-5,-,CASSYGQDYRSEQYF
TRBJ2-2,TRBV28,-,CASRRMGRTGELFF
TRBJ1-2,TRBV30,-,CAWSPTGLDYTF
TRBJ2-7,TRBV6-1,-,CASSEARTALYEQYF
TRBJ2-7,TRBV30,TRBD1,CAWTRGREQYF
TRBJ2-2,TRBV7-5,-,CASSLLVGSFPGELFF
TRBJ2-2,TRBV28,TRBD1,CASSPGTGSNTGELFF
TRBJ2-1,TRBV5-6,-,CASSLGEAAYNEQFF
TRBJ2-7,TRBV27,-,CASSSASWAPDEQYF
TRBJ2-1,TRBV10-1,-,CASSEFVGDYNEQFF
TRBJ2-1,TRBV5-4,TRBD1,CASSLGGGQGYNEQFF
TRBJ2-4,TRBV19,TRBD2,CASRRVDSGRSKNIQYF
TRBJ2-7,TRBV7-8,-,CASSFRQESSYEQYF
TRBJ2-5,TRBV18,TRBD1,CASSPGTVQETQYF
TRBJ2-7,TRBV28,TRBD2,CASSWASGRAVEEQYF
TRBJ2-1,TRBV9,TRBD2,CASSPPGTSGNEQFF
TRBJ2-2,TRBV9,-,CASSVVEVLNTGELFF
TRBJ2-6,TRBV5-4,-,CASSFGLVSVPRGGANVLTF
TRBJ1-5,TRBV27,-,CASREGTAFRQPQHF
TRBJ2-5,TRBV7-9,-,CASSSLQMGAGETQYF
TRBJ2-3,TRBV7-6,-,CASSLVGPDTQYF
TRBJ1-1,TRBV18,-,CASSAGEMAFF
TRBJ1-6,TRBV5-1,TRBD1,CASSSGTDYNSPLHF
TRBJ2-5,TRBV4-1,-,CASSQRVSVGETQYF
TRBJ2-3,TRBV15,-,CATSRDLGEPSTDTQYF
TRBJ1-4,TRBV5-1,-,CASSFGQTVGEKLFF
TRBJ2-1,TRBV13,-,CASSFPRRGNEQFF
TRBJ2-7,TRBV6-1,-,CASSPYGGGEQYF
TRBJ1-4,TRBV5-6,-,CASSWDPAGGLFF
TRBJ2-7,TRBV25-1,-,CASTGGGPSYEQYF
TRBJ2-7,TRBV18,-,CASSSTRQGYSYEQYF
TRBJ2-7,TRBV19,-,CASSQTGSYEQYF
TRBJ2-3,TRBV30,TRBD2,CAWDGTSGRATDTQYF